One and the same sample provided the 23 T cell receptor beta chains below, sequenced in a study of graft-versus-host responses after intestinal transplantation. Antigens of these TCRs are unknown. Clones were sequenced by immunoSEQ multiplex PCR, and TCRdb holds only the in-frame ones, with some missing. Of 75,000 to 95,000 clones in the sample, 91% were seen once. This material consisted of unstimulated CD4+ T cells sorted from spleen or lymph node cells, taken before transplant. The source of these receptors is a human donor who was the organ donor for an intestinal transplant.

The V and J genes are TRBV19 and TRBJ1-2, with 11 bases identical to TRBD1. This CDR3 region has 17 residues. The trim removed 4 bases at V and 8 bases at J, leaving 15 bases unmatched. Germline values: CDR1 LNHDA, CDR2 SQIVND (reference sequence). Here the CDR3 DNA reads TGTGCCAGTAGTAGACGGACAGGGGGCCTCCTCTGGGAAGGCTACACCTTC. Amino acid sequence: CASSRRTGGLLWEGYTF.

This chain uses TRBV9 with TRBJ2-3, with a possible D match to TRBD2 (6 bases). The length of the CDR3 is 15 residues. Germline V lookup: CDR1 SGDLS, CDR2 YYNGEE. Trimming took off 1 base at V and 4 bases at J, with 13 bases between the two ends. As DNA, the CDR3 is TGTGCCAGCAGCGTATCCGGGGGTGGTGCAGATACGCAGTATTTT. Protein: CASSVSGGGADTQYF.

The V call is TRBV30, the J call TRBJ2-1; 11 bases fit TRBD2. The CDR3 is made up of 15 amino acids. The V gene end was trimmed by 2 bases and the J gene end by 6 bases; junction bases not matched to a gene: 6. From germline, CDR1 is GTSNPN and CDR2 SVGIG (reference sequence). CDR3 sequence (DNA): TGTGCCTGGAGTAGGGGTCTAGCGGGAGGCAATGAGCAGTTCTTC. It codes for CAWSRGLAGGNEQFF.

The CDR3 here is CASSTGTGYEQYF. Written as DNA, the CDR3 is TGCGCCAGCAGCACCGGGACAGGCTACGAGCAGTACTTC. The chain recombines TRBV23-1 with TRBJ2-5, with 8 bases fitting TRBD1. TRBJ2-7 matches the DNA end more closely, so the J call is doubtful. TRBV23-1 is noted as an ORF with a role that remains uncertain. The CDR3 consists of 13 residues.

The J gene is TRBJ2-3, the V gene TRBV4-1; perhaps TRBD2 as D (5 bases). The V end was cut by 4 bases, the J end by 3 bases, with 14 bases between. The length of the CDR3 is 15 residues. Germline V gene sequence: CDR1 MGHRA, CDR2 YSYEKL. The CDR3 bases are TGCGCCAGCAGCCGGCATCACGGGAATACAGATACGCAGTATTTT. Translation gives CASSRHHGNTDTQYF.

The chain has TRBV15 and TRBJ2-5; D possibly corresponds to TRBD1 (6 bases). Per the germline V gene, CDR1 is LNHNV and CDR2 is YYDKDF (reference sequence). This CDR3 is 15 amino acids long. The V end lost 5 bases, the J end lost 0 bases, and 13 bases lay between the germline ends. CDR3 amino acids: CATSPNTGYQETQYF. The CDR3 coding sequence is TGTGCCACCAGCCCTAATACAGGGTACCAAGAGACCCAGTACTTC.

The CDR3 DNA reads as TGTGCCAGCTCACCAAGGGACAGGGGTACAGATACGCAGTATTTT. Amino acid sequence: CASSPRDRGTDTQYF. The chain couples TRBV18 to TRBJ2-3; 10 positions agree with TRBD1. V lost 2 bases to trimming and J lost 3 bases; unmatched junction nucleotides: 2. CDR1 and CDR2 from the germline V gene are KGHSH and LQKENI. CDR3 length: 15 residues.

This clone was picked up a small number of times. The CDR3, as DNA: TGTGCCAGCAGGGTGAGATTATACAGGCTTAGCACAGATACGCAGTATTTT. Protein sequence: CASRVRLYRLSTDTQYF. This chain joins TRBV5-6 and TRBJ2-3; D is possibly TRBD1 (5 bases). The V gene's germline CDR1 is SGHDT and CDR2 YYEEEE. CDR3 length equals 17 residues. Trimming left V 5 bases short and J 0 bases short, with 19 bases between.

This chain connects TRBV19 to TRBJ1-2; D not resolved. Germline CDR1 and CDR2: LNHDA and SQIVND (reference sequence). This CDR3 is 12 amino acids long. Deletions cut 4 bases from V and 8 bases from J, with 11 bases between. CDR3 sequence (DNA): TGTGCCAGTAGTAATCCCGCGGGGGGCTACACCTTC. This encodes CASSNPAGGYTF.

The CDR3 protein is CASSAGQGLYEQYF. CDR3 in DNA: TGTGCCAGCAGCGCCGGACAGGGGTTATACGAGCAGTACTTC. The chain has TRBV6-5 and TRBJ2-7, with 9 bases matching TRBD1. The CDR3 is 14 amino acids. The germline V gene encodes CDR1 MNHEY and CDR2 SVGAGI. Trimming cost V 6 bases and J 4 bases; bases outside gene matches: 7.

With regard to this clone: Within the sample, other DNA sequences also encode this same CDR3. V usage is TRBV6-4 and J usage is TRBJ1-2, with unresolved D. The CDR3 is made up of 14 amino acids. CDR1 and CDR2 from the germline V gene are MRHNA and SNTAGT. The V gene lost 3 bases and the J gene lost 9 bases, with 17 bases spanning the gap. CDR3 sequence: CASSDSVRGRRYTF. The CDR3 bases are TGTGCCAGCAGTGATTCTGTCCGGGGTAGACGCTACACCTTC.

The V and J genes are TRBV23-1 and TRBJ2-7, with 7 bases fitting TRBD1. TRBV23-1 counts as an open reading frame of uncertain function. The CDR3 length is 17 residues. Losses at the gene ends were 3 bases for V and 5 bases for J; bases not matched to a gene: 16. The CDR3 DNA follows: TGCGCCAGCAGTCAGAAGGGGGCAGACAGGGTTAAGCACGAGCAGTACTTC. This gives the protein CASSQKGADRVKHEQYF.

The rearrangement joins TRBV6-5 to TRBJ1-5; D uncertain. The ends were cut back, 5 bases at V and 1 base at J, with 12 bases in the middle. CDR1 is MNHEY and CDR2 is SVGAGI in the germline V gene. The CDR3 sequence is 15 residues long. The CDR3 sequence: CASSIRTTSNQPQHF. The CDR3, as DNA: TGTGCCAGCAGTATTAGAACTACAAGCAATCAGCCCCAGCATTTT.

The chain employs TRBV5-8 and TRBJ1-6; D possibly corresponds to TRBD1 (5 bases). V lost 7 bases, J lost 7 bases, and 18 bases lay in between. CDR3 length equals 15 residues. CDR1 and CDR2 (germline): SGHTS, YDEGEE. CDR3 loop: CASPPGRRVNSPLHF. The CDR3 DNA sequence: TGTGCCAGCCCCCCCGGGCGCAGGGTCAATTCACCCCTCCACTTT.

V gene TRBV19 combines with J gene TRBJ2-7; the D is unclear. V was clipped by 4 bases and J by 3 bases, with 10 bases between them. This CDR3 is 13 amino acids long. Germline V gives CDR1 LNHDA, CDR2 SQIVND (reference sequence). The CDR3 DNA reads as TGTGCCAGTAGTACTGCGCCCCACTACGAGCAGTACTTC. It specifies CASSTAPHYEQYF.

The chain joins TRBV11-3 to TRBJ2-2, with 9 bases fitting TRBD2. The J segment lost 5 bases and the V segment lost 5 bases, leaving 6 bases of the junction unmatched. Germline-derived CDR1 and CDR2 are SGHNT and YENEEA. The CDR3 totals 15 residues. This chain's CDR3 is CASSNRAGGTGELFF. The DNA of the CDR3 is TGTGCCAGCAGCAACAGAGCGGGGGGAACCGGGGAGCTGTTTTTT.

This sequence joins TRBV13 and TRBJ1-3, with D possibly TRBD1 on 5 matching bases. This CDR3 spans 16 amino acids. V was trimmed by 4 bases and J by 0 bases, leaving 13 bases between them. CDR1 and CDR2 (germline): PRHDT, FYEKMQ (reference sequence). The CDR3 DNA is TGTGCCAGCAGCTCAAGGGGAGGGCTCTCTGGAAACACCATATATTTT. As protein: CASSSRGGLSGNTIYF.

A single count supports this clone. The chain carries TRBV10-2 and TRBJ2-1; 8 bases match TRBD1. The germline V gene has CDR1 WSHSY and CDR2 SAAADI. Trimming at V came to 3 bases and at J to 7 bases, leaving 5 bases not matched to a gene. This CDR3 has 14 residues. This CDR3 is CASSDPRGRNEQFF. For the CDR3, the DNA is TGCGCCAGCAGTGATCCCAGGGGGCGGAATGAGCAGTTCTTC.

This rearrangement joins TRBV6-1 to TRBJ1-2; 9 bases are a match to TRBD1. With V trimmed by 3 bases and J by 4 bases, 6 bases remained unmatched. The V gene's germline CDR1 is MNHNS and CDR2 SASEGT. This CDR3 spans 15 amino acids. CDR3 sequence reads: CASSDTGTGIYGYTF. In DNA, the CDR3 is TGTGCCAGCAGTGACACCGGGACAGGGATCTATGGCTACACCTTC.

The rearrangement joins TRBV4-2 to TRBJ2-1; 7 bases agree with TRBD2. This CDR3 contains 16 residues. After removal of 4 bases from V and 8 bases from J, the junction contained 14 bases not matched to a gene. Germline-derived CDR1 and CDR2 are LGHNA and YNFKEQ. The DNA for the CDR3 is TGTGCCAGCAGCCGGGGGTTCGGGCGGGAGTTGGATGAGCAGTTCTTC. This gives the protein CASSRGFGRELDEQFF.

The genes are TRBV2 and TRBJ2-1; 8 bases align to TRBD1. This CDR3 is built from 12 residues. V lost 7 bases to trimming and J lost 9 bases; unmatched junction nucleotides: 5. Germline-derived CDR1 and CDR2 are SNHLY and FYNNEI. The CDR3 coding sequence is TGTGCCAGCAACTCGGACAGGGCTGAGCAGTTCTTC. This translates into CASNSDRAEQFF.

The chain carries TRBV9 and TRBJ1-6; no definite D call. Germline V gene sequence: CDR1 SGDLS, CDR2 YYNGEE. V lost 4 bases to trimming and J lost 6 bases, with 8 bases between them. The CDR3 has 13 residues. In DNA form, the CDR3 reads TGTGCCAGCAGCCCCCTCGTTAATTCACCCCTCCACTTT. This sequence encodes CASSPLVNSPLHF.

The J gene is TRBJ1-5, the V gene TRBV6-1, with D tentatively TRBD1 (5 bases). The germline V and J ends were trimmed by 6 bases and 4 bases, with 13 bases remaining between them. The germline V gene encodes CDR1 MNHNS and CDR2 SASEGT. The CDR3 loop spans 14 amino acids. The CDR3 region is CASRPSGGNQPQHF. In DNA, the CDR3 is TGTGCCAGCAGACCTTCCGGGGGGAATCAGCCCCAGCATTTT.